This T cell receptor (beta chain) was recovered during a study of CXCR3-negative and CXCR3-positive naive CD8 T cells. Concerning this clonotype itself: Its cognate antigen is unknown.

General observations from the study: High diversity, comparable across both naive subsets, contrasted with much lower diversity in memory CD8+ cells. Whereas memory cells differed, naive CXCR3-negative and CXCR3-positive cells shared similar TRBV-TRBJ usage. Fresh PBMCs were used in most assays, and CXCR3 expression partially decreased after cryopreservation.

Libraries of TRB cDNA were made by 5' RACE and carried UMIs. Reanalyzing the 5' RACE reads, TCRdb keeps one entry per CDR3 protein, without DNA. The sample's table shows about 39,000 distinct CDR3 sequences. Sequencing was performed on naive CXCR3- CD8+ T cells from blood. The sample's subset: CD45RO-CCR7+CD27+CD95- naive CD8+ T cells lacking CXCR3 (TNR3-). This clonotype was obtained from a human donor in good health. Some clones in this sample may be carry-over from other donors' samples.

CDR3: CSVTSGVGYEQYF. The gene calls are TRBV29-1 and TRBJ2-7; checking the TCRdb D call of TRBD2 is not possible without DNA. The germline V gene has CDR1 SQVTM and CDR2 ANQGSEA. The CDR3 loop spans 13 amino acids.